This T cell receptor (beta chain) was identified during a study of CD8 T cells in Susac syndrome. Study at large: Susac syndrome patients were untreated, on corticosteroids with some adding intravenous immunoglobulin, or on intravenous immunoglobulin only.

Roughly 0.45 to 1 ug RNA was reverse transcribed with random hexamers. It was immunoSEQ multiplex PCR that amplified TCR beta CDR3 across 54 Vbeta and 13 Jbeta. Using its own MiXCR run on the immunoSEQ multiplex PCR reads, TCRdb lists one record per CDR3 protein. The sample comprises 170,000 or so distinct CDR3 sequences, around 94% of which are singletons, and 0.099% rests with the top ten. CDR1 and CDR2 from the germline V gene are PRHDT and FYEKMQ (reference sequence). Between the trimmed V and J ends, which lost 1 base and 1 base, there was a span of 10 bases. This CDR3 is built from 16 residues. All included Susac syndrome patients satisfied recently defined diagnostic criteria for definite or probable disease.

The clonotype was recovered from a human donor with Susac syndrome. Sequencing was carried out using CD4+ T cells from PBMCs. The V gene is TRBV13, the J gene TRBJ2-2; D remains unclear. The CDR3 DNA reads TGTGCCAGCAGCTTAGCTGGGGTCGGGAACACCGGGGAGCTGTTTTTT. Its translation: CASSLAGVGNTGELFF.